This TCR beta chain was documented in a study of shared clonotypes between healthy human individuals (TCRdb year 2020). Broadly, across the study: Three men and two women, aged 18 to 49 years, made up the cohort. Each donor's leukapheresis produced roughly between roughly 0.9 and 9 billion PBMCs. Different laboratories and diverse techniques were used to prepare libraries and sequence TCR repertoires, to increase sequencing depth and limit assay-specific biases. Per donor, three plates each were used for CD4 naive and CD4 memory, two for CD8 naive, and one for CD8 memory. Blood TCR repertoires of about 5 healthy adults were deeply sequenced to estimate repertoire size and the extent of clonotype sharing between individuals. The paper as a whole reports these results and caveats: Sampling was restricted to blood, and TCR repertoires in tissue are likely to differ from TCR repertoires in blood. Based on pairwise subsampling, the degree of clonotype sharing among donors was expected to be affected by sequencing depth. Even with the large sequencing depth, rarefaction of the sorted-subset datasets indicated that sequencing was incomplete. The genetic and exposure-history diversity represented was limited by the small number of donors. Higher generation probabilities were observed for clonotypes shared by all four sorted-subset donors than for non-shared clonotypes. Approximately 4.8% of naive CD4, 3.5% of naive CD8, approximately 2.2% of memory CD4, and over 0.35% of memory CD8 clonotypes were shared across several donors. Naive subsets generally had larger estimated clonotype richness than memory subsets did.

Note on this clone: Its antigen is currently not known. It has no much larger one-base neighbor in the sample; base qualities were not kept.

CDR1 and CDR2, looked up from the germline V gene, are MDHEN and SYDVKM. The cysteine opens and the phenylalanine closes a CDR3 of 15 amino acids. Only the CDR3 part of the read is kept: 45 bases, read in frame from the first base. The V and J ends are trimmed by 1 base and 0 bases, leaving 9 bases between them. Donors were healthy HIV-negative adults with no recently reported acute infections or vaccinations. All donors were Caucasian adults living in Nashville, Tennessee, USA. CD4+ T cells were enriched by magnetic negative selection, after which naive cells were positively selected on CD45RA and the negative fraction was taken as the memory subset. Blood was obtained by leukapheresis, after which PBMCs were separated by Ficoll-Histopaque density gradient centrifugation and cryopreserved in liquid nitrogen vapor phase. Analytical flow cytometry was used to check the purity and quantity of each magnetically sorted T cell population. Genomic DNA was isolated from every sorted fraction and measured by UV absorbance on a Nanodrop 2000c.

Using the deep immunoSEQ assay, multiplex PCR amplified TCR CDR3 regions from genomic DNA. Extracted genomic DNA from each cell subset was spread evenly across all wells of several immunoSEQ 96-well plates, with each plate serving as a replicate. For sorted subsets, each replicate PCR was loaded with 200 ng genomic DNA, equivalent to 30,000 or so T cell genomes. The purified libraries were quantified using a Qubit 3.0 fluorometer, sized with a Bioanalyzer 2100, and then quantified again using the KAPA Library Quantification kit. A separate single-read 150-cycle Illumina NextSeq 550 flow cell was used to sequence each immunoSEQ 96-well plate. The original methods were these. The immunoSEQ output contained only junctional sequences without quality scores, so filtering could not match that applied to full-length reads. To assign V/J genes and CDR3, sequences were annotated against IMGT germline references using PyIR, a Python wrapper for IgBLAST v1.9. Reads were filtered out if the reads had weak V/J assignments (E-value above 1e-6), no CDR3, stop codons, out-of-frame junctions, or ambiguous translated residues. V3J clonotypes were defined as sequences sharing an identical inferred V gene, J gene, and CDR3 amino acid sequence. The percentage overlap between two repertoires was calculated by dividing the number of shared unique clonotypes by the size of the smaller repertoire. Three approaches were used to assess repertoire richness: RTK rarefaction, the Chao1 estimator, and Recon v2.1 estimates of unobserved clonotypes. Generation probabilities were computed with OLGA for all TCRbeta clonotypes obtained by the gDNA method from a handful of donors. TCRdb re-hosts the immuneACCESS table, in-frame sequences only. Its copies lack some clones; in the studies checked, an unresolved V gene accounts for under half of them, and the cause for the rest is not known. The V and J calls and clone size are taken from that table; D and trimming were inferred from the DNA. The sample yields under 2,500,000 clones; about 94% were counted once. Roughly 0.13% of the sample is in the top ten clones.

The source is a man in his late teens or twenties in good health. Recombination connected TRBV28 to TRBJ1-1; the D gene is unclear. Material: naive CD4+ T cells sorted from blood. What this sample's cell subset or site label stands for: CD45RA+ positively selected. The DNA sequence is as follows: TGTGCCAGCAGTTTATTCGTCGCCTTGAACACTGAAGCTTTCTTT. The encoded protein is CASSLFVALNTEAFF.